This passage covers 25 T cell receptor beta chains from one sample sequenced in a study of blood T cell repertoires in COVID-19. The data were produced by immunoSEQ multiplex PCR, yet TCRdb's version contains in-frame clones alone and is incomplete. Of 85,000 to 100,000 clones listed, approximately 84% were seen once; the top ten hold 17%. The source material was peripheral blood. The receptors here all came from a woman between 55 and 75 years old with acute or convalescent COVID-19.

The chain links TRBV7-3 to TRBJ2-7, with D possibly matching TRBD1 (6 bases). Germline CDR1 reads SGHTA; CDR2 reads FQGTGA. The V and J ends lost 8 bases and 5 bases respectively, with 16 bases between them. CDR3 length: 13 residues. This CDR3 reads CASARTSGDEQYF. CDR3 in DNA: TGTGCCAGCGCCCGAACTTCAGGGGACGAGCAGTACTTC.

This sequence joins TRBV19 and TRBJ2-3; 8 bases align to TRBD2. CDR3 size: 15 residues. Germline lookup yields CDR1 LNHDA and CDR2 SQIVND (reference sequence). V gave up 1 base and J gave up 2 bases; unmatched junction bases: 2. The CDR3 region is CASSIGGGHTDTQYF. Written as DNA, the CDR3 is TGTGCCAGTAGTATAGGCGGGGGGCACACAGATACGCAGTATTTT.

The chain combines TRBV11-1 with TRBJ1-1; perhaps TRBD1 as D (5 bases). This CDR3 is 14 amino acids long. Trimming cost V 5 bases and J 7 bases, with 17 bases left between them. CDR1 and CDR2 from the germline V gene are SGHAT and FQDESV (reference sequence). Written as DNA, the CDR3 is TGTGCCAGCAGCCTTCCCCGGGGGGGAGGTGAAGCTTTCTTT. Amino acid sequence: CASSLPRGGGEAFF.

The chain combines TRBV6-6 with TRBJ2-4; 7 nucleotides line up with TRBD2. V lost 6 bases, J lost 13 bases, and 6 bases stayed unmatched. Germline values: CDR1 MNHNY, CDR2 SVGAGI (reference sequence). The CDR3 covers 11 residues. CDR3 region: CASRRAGEQYF. DNA of the CDR3: TGTGCCAGCAGGCGGGCGGGGGAGCAGTACTTC.

This rearrangement joins TRBV6-4 to TRBJ1-4, with 7 nucleotides matching TRBD1. CDR1 is MRHNA and CDR2 is SNTAGT in the germline V gene. Germline trimming cut 6 bases from V and 8 bases from J; bases unmatched to any gene: 9. The CDR3 length is 14 residues. The CDR3 region is CASRTDREGEKLFF. The CDR3, as DNA: TGTGCCAGCAGGACAGACAGGGAAGGGGAAAAACTGTTTTTT.

This clone showed up just a few times. The rearrangement links TRBV2 to TRBJ1-3; 12 bases are a match to TRBD1. There are 15 residues in the CDR3. V was pared by 6 bases and J by 2 bases, with 2 bases of the junction left unmatched. Looked up from germline, CDR1 is SNHLY and CDR2 is FYNNEI. The CDR3 loop reads CASSGTGGPGNTIYF. The CDR3 DNA reads as TGTGCCAGCAGCGGGACAGGGGGCCCTGGAAACACCATATATTTT.

The chain uses TRBV28 and TRBJ1-6, with 7 bases that match TRBD1. In germline, CDR1 is MDHEN, CDR2 SYDVKM. The V gene end was trimmed by 2 bases and the J gene end by 9 bases; junction bases not matched to a gene: 7. This CDR3 spans 15 amino acids. The CDR3 DNA sequence: TGTGCCAGCAGTTTACCGCAGGGGGTTACTTCACCCCTCCACTTT. It codes for CASSLPQGVTSPLHF.

The chain combines TRBV3-1 (or the pseudogene TRBV3-2) with TRBJ1-1; 9 bases agree with TRBD1. The J segment lost 8 bases and the V segment lost 6 bases, leaving 13 bases of the junction unmatched. CDR1 is LGHDT and CDR2 is YNNKEL in the germline V gene (reference sequence). The CDR3 sequence is 15 residues long. The CDR3 DNA reads as TGTGCCAGCAGACATAGTACAGGGGGCAGGTCAGAAGCTTTCTTT. Protein: CASRHSTGGRSEAFF.

This rearrangement joins TRBV18 to TRBJ2-1; 10 positions match TRBD2. Germline V CDR1 and CDR2: KGHSH, LQKENI. The trim removed 3 bases at V and 4 bases at J, leaving 6 bases unmatched. The CDR3 is 16 residues long. The CDR3, as DNA: TGTGCCAGCTCACCCAGCCCTAGCGGGGGATACAATGAGCAGTTCTTC. Its protein is CASSPSPSGGYNEQFF.

J is TRBJ1-5 and V is TRBV9; D gene ambiguous. Trimming pared 0 bases from V and 3 bases from J, leaving 10 bases between. Germline values: CDR1 SGDLS, CDR2 YYNGEE. The CDR3 has 15 amino acids. CDR3 bases: TGTGCCAGCAGCGTAGGTCTGAGTTCCAATCAGCCCCAGCATTTT. It is translated as CASSVGLSSNQPQHF.

This CDR3 is CASSQDLRSNQPQHF. The CDR3 nucleotides are TGTGCCAGCAGCCAAGATCTACGAAGCAATCAGCCCCAGCATTTT. The rearrangement uses TRBV3-1 (or the pseudogene TRBV3-2) and TRBJ1-5; D unresolved. Deletions cut 0 bases from V and 1 base from J, with 7 bases between. The CDR3 extends over 15 amino acids. CDR1 is LGHDT and CDR2 is YNNKEL in the germline V gene (reference sequence).

The V call is TRBV4-2, the J call TRBJ2-1, with 7 bases lining up with TRBD1. The CDR3 has 15 residues. With 4 bases clipped from V and 7 bases from J, the junction kept 10 bases outside the gene matches. Germline lookup yields CDR1 LGHNA and CDR2 YNFKEQ. The DNA for the CDR3 is TGTGCCAGCAGCCCCCAACCCGGGACAGTAAATGAGCAGTTCTTC. It translates to CASSPQPGTVNEQFF.

The CDR3 loop reads CASSPRGGEKKGNEQYF. The CDR3 nucleotides are TGTGCCAGCAGCCCCCGGGGCGGGGAGAAGAAAGGGAACGAGCAGTACTTC. The chain employs TRBV7-8 and TRBJ2-7; possibly TRBD2 for D (6 bases). This CDR3 contains 17 residues. In germline, CDR1 is SGHVS, CDR2 FQNEAQ. V lost 5 bases, J lost 5 bases, and 25 bases lay in between.

In its sample, this clone was seen once. This rearrangement joins TRBV28 to TRBJ2-1, with a possible D match to TRBD1 (7 bases). V dropped 2 bases and J dropped 7 bases, with 12 bases sitting between them. Germline V CDR1 and CDR2: MDHEN, SYDVKM. This CDR3 is built from 14 residues. Here the CDR3 reads CASSLIQGRNEQFF. In nucleotides, the CDR3 is TGTGCCAGCAGTTTAATACAGGGGAGGAATGAGCAGTTCTTC.

The chain couples TRBV24-1 to TRBJ2-5, with D possibly being TRBD1 (6 bases). CDR1 and CDR2 from the germline V gene are KGHDR and SFDVKD. The CDR3 is 15 amino acids. V lost 1 base and J lost 5, with 13 bases in between. Here the CDR3 reads CATSDLQGKWETQYF. CDR3 nucleotides: TGTGCCACCAGTGATTTACAGGGCAAGTGGGAGACCCAGTACTTC.

This sequence joins TRBV7-2 and TRBJ2-7, with TRBD1 identical over 10 bases. With 5 bases clipped from V and 6 bases from J, the junction kept 16 bases outside the gene matches. The CDR3 is 17 residues long. Per germline, CDR1 SGHTA and CDR2 FQGNSA. The CDR3 DNA reads as TGTGCCAGCAGCCCCCGCTCGTCCGGGACAGGGGTCACCGAGCAGTACTTC. Protein: CASSPRSSGTGVTEQYF.

The rearrangement uses TRBV3-1 (or the pseudogene TRBV3-2) and TRBJ2-7; perhaps TRBD1 as D (5 bases). The CDR3 is made up of 15 amino acids. The germline CDR1 and CDR2 sequences are LGHDT and YNNKEL (reference sequence). The V end was cut by 0 bases, the J end by 6 bases, with 15 bases between. CDR3 loop: CASSQDLRFTGEQYF. DNA of the CDR3: TGTGCCAGCAGCCAAGACCTGAGGTTCACAGGCGAGCAGTACTTC.

The J gene is TRBJ1-2, the V gene TRBV9, with TRBD1 as a possible D gene (5 bases). V shed 0 bases and J shed 6 bases, with 12 bases lying between them. CDR1 is SGDLS, CDR2 YYNGEE, per germline. This CDR3 region has 14 residues. CDR3 DNA: TGTGCCAGCAGCGTAGGCCCAGGGCGAGATGGCTACACCTTC. Translation: CASSVGPGRDGYTF.

V usage is TRBV28 and J usage is TRBJ1-5, with TRBD1 matching over 10 bases. This CDR3 is 15 amino acids long. V was pared by 7 bases and J by 3 bases, with 6 bases of the junction left unmatched. Per germline, CDR1 MDHEN and CDR2 SYDVKM. CDR3 nucleotides: TGTGCCAGCACCGAGGGGACAGGGGTCAATCAGCCCCAGCATTTT. Amino acid sequence: CASTEGTGVNQPQHF.

The chain combines TRBV7-3 with TRBJ2-1; 8 positions match TRBD2. Looked up from germline, CDR1 is SGHTA and CDR2 is FQGTGA. J gave up 3 bases and V 5 bases, and 6 bases lay outside the gene matches. This CDR3 comprises 15 residues. The CDR3 reads CASSRGLADYNEQFF. CDR3 nucleotide sequence: TGTGCCAGCAGCCGAGGACTAGCAGACTACAATGAGCAGTTCTTC.

This chain connects TRBV19 to TRBJ1-2; D is possibly TRBD1 (6 bases). V shed 10 bases and J shed 0 bases, with 12 bases lying between them. This CDR3 region has 13 residues. Germline V gene lookup returns CDR1 LNHDA and CDR2 SQIVND (reference sequence). This CDR3 is CATGGGTNYGYTF. DNA of the CDR3: TGTGCCACGGGAGGGGGGACTAACTATGGCTACACCTTC.

The sample holds a few counts of this clone. The rearrangement joins TRBV30 to TRBJ1-2, with TRBD1 as a possible D gene (6 bases). CDR1 is GTSNPN, CDR2 SVGIG, per germline (reference sequence). The ends were cut back, 7 bases at V and 0 bases at J, with 15 bases in the middle. This CDR3 is built from 14 residues. The CDR3 nucleotides are TGTGCCTCTACCATGACAGGCTCTAACTATGGCTACACCTTC. Encoded protein: CASTMTGSNYGYTF.

V gene TRBV5-1 combines with J gene TRBJ1-1, with 8 bases lining up with TRBD1. This CDR3 is built from 15 residues. Germline values: CDR1 SGHRS, CDR2 YFSETQ. Unmatched junction bases numbered 5, after V lost 4 bases and J lost 0 bases. The CDR3 coding sequence is TGCGCCAGCAGCATAGACAGGGGCATGAACACTGAAGCTTTCTTT. It encodes CASSIDRGMNTEAFF.

The chain carries TRBV29-1 and TRBJ1-2, with 7 bases that match TRBD1. V shed 6 bases and J 2 bases; nucleotides not matched to a gene: 9. The CDR3 spans 14 residues. Looked up from germline, CDR1 is SQVTM and CDR2 is ANQGSEA. The CDR3: CSVTAGTVNYGYTF. Written as DNA, the CDR3 is TGCAGCGTGACCGCCGGGACAGTAAACTATGGCTACACCTTC.

This chain connects TRBV5-6 to TRBJ1-2; D is possibly TRBD1 (5 bases). The CDR3 covers 14 residues. Germline CDR1 and CDR2: SGHDT and YYEEEE. V gave up 6 bases and J gave up 0 bases, with 12 bases separating them. The CDR3 nucleotides read TGTGCCAGCAACGGGGGTCCGACTAACTATGGCTACACCTTC. Amino acid sequence: CASNGGPTNYGYTF.